This T cell receptor beta chain was observed in a study of CD8 T cells in Susac syndrome. Study at large: There were Susac syndrome patients who were therapy-naive at blood draw, others on corticosteroids, and others on intravenous immunoglobulin alone.

Per the germline V gene, CDR1 is SGHRS and CDR2 is YFSETQ. Deletions cut 2 bases from V and 5 bases from J, with 13 bases between. CDR3 length: 14 residues. Reverse transcription of about 0.45 to 1 ug RNA was performed with random hexamers. Amplification of TCR beta CDR3 spanned 54 Vbeta and 13 Jbeta via immunoSEQ multiplex PCR. A single record per CDR3 protein comes from TCRdb applying MiXCR to the immunoSEQ multiplex PCR reads. This repertoire shows 75,000 to 80,000 distinct CDR3 sequences, roughly 95% found once; its top ten account for 0.52%. The receptor was derived from a human donor with Susac syndrome. Sequencing was done on a sample of CD8+ T cells from PBMCs. The rearrangement joins TRBV5-1 to TRBJ2-5, with a weak D call TRBD1 (5 bases). CDR3 sequence: CASSLSRVWETQYF. In DNA form, the CDR3 reads TGCGCCAGCAGCTTATCCAGGGTTTGGGAGACCCAGTACTTC.